The next 9 T cell receptor beta chains were all read from a single sample in a study of T-cell memory formation after mild COVID-19. TCRdb itself ran the 5' RACE reads through MiXCR, one entry per CDR3 protein. The table has approximately 82,000 distinct CDR3 sequences, about 13% seen once; the top ten hold 41%. Sequenced input: PBMCs or a T cell subset sorted from them (not recorded which). The receptor source for this set is a man younger than 30 who had mild COVID-19 (a few samples of this study predate the infection). Cell type and time point are not known.

This chain connects TRBV20-1 to TRBJ1-3; D not certain. V lost 3 bases and J 1 base, leaving 7 bases between the germline ends. CDR1 and CDR2 (germline): DFQATT, SNEGSKA (reference sequence). CDR3 length equals 13 residues. The CDR3 loop reads CSARVGSGNTIYF. DNA for the CDR3: TGCAGTGCTAGGGTGGGATCTGGAAACACCATATATTTT.

The sample holds a few counts of this clonotype. The V and J genes are TRBV4-3 and TRBJ2-6; D gene unclear. Trimming pared 4 bases from V and 4 bases from J, leaving 5 bases between. Germline CDR1 reads LGHNA; CDR2 reads YSLEER. The CDR3 is 13 residues long. The CDR3 region is CASSPEGANVLTF. DNA for the CDR3: TGCGCCAGCAGCCCCGAGGGGGCCAACGTCCTGACTTTC.

This clonotype was detected a few times. The CDR3 protein is CASSSLKWETQYF. The CDR3 DNA sequence: TGTGCCAGCAGTTCACTGAAGTGGGAGACCCAGTACTTC. V gene TRBV7-6 combines with J gene TRBJ2-5; D unclear. The CDR3 has 13 amino acids. The V and J ends lost 6 bases and 5 bases respectively, with 13 bases between them. Germline CDR1 and CDR2: SGHVS and FNYEAQ.

The J gene is TRBJ1-1, the V gene TRBV27; D perhaps matches TRBD1 (5 bases). The V and J ends lost 7 bases and 5 bases respectively, with 14 bases between them. This CDR3 is 13 amino acids long. Germline loops: CDR1 MNHEY, CDR2 SMNVEV (reference sequence). The CDR3 DNA follows: TGTGCCAGCACCAATACTTGGGGGACTGAAGCTTTCTTT. This translates into CASTNTWGTEAFF.

The chain couples TRBV4-1 to TRBJ2-5; D tentatively fits TRBD1 or TRBD2 (5 bases each). The CDR3 consists of 15 residues. Trimming stripped 1 base from V and 2 bases from J, with 11 bases between. Germline V lookup: CDR1 MGHRA, CDR2 YSYEKL. The CDR3 loop is CASSQAGTEQETQYF. CDR3 DNA sequence: TGCGCCAGCAGCCAAGCCGGGACGGAACAAGAGACCCAGTACTTC.

CDR3 in DNA: TGTGCCAGCAGCGGCGGAACAGGGGGCGGCAATCAGCCCCAGCATTTT. Its translation is CASSGGTGGGNQPQHF. This chain connects TRBV9 to TRBJ1-5; 9 bases map to TRBD1. The CDR3 consists of 16 residues. V lost 3 bases and J lost 2; bases outside the gene matches: 6. Germline V lookup: CDR1 SGDLS, CDR2 YYNGEE.

Only a few counts were recorded for this clonotype. This chain joins TRBV12-3 or TRBV12-4 and TRBJ2-2; D uncertain. V lost 7 bases and J lost 8, with 17 bases in between. The CDR3 is made up of 14 amino acids. The CDR3 DNA sequence: TGTGCCAGCACCCCCGGGCCACGAGTGGGGGAGCTGTTTTTT. Its protein product is CASTPGPRVGELFF.

The chain uses TRBV4-1 and TRBJ2-7; D might be TRBD1 (5 bases). The CDR3 consists of 14 residues. The germline V gene has CDR1 MGHRA and CDR2 YSYEKL. V dropped 4 bases and J dropped 7 bases, with 17 bases sitting between them. CDR3 DNA sequence: TGCGCCAGCAGCCCACAGGACCCTTTGGGTGAGCAGTACTTC. Translation: CASSPQDPLGEQYF.

The chain is built from TRBV25-1 and TRBJ2-5; 7 bases line up with TRBD2. CDR1 and CDR2 from the germline V gene are MGHDK and SYGVNS. The CDR3 spans 19 residues. The trim removed 1 base at V and 2 bases at J, leaving 16 bases unmatched. CDR3 amino acids: CASSEFVFGTISRQETQYF. DNA of the CDR3: TGTGCCAGCAGTGAATTTGTCTTTGGGACTATCAGCCGTCAAGAGACCCAGTACTTC.